This record looks at one TCR beta chain sequence and its context. Assay used: immunoSEQ multiplex PCR; TCRdb lists only in-frame clones, some missing. The sample carries 60,000 to 85,000 clones, approximately 84% recorded once. This sample stems from a study of blood T cell repertoires in COVID-19. The CDR3 has 16 amino acids. CDR1 is LGHDT and CDR2 is YNNKEL in the germline V gene (reference sequence). Trimming pared 0 bases from V and 2 bases from J, leaving 13 bases between. This sequence originates from a human donor in a cohort sampled during active COVID-19. The sequencing input was peripheral blood. This chain connects TRBV3-1 (or the pseudogene TRBV3-2) to TRBJ2-5; D unresolved. The CDR3 nucleotides read TGTGCCAGCAGCCAAGAGAGGTTCAACCCACAAGAGACCCAGTACTTC. This codes for CASSQERFNPQETQYF.